One and the same sample provided the 5 T cell receptor beta chains below, sequenced in a study of T-cell memory formation after mild COVID-19. TCRdb redid the calling of the 5' RACE reads with MiXCR, one entry per CDR3 protein. The sample consists of 350,000 to 500,000 distinct CDR3 sequences, about 25% of them appearing once. Sequencing was carried out using PBMCs or a T cell subset sorted from them (not recorded which). The receptor set was obtained from an adult woman who had mild COVID-19 (a few samples of this study predate the infection). Cell type and time point are not known.

This clonotype was counted only a few times. This chain's CDR3 is CSAAGGTYYSTDTQYF. For the CDR3, the DNA is TGCAGTGCCGCCGGGGGGACTTATTATAGCACAGATACGCAGTATTTT. V is TRBV20-1 and J is TRBJ2-3, with TRBD2 matching 7 bases. Trimming at V came to 6 bases and at J to 0 bases, leaving 12 bases not matched to a gene. Germline CDR1 DFQATT, CDR2 SNEGSKA (reference sequence). The CDR3 covers 16 residues.

The chain employs TRBV5-1 and TRBJ2-7; the D gene is possibly TRBD1 (6 bases). V lost 0 bases to trimming and J lost 5 bases, with 12 bases between them. Germline CDR1 SGHRS, CDR2 YFSETQ. The CDR3 has 14 amino acids. The CDR3 region is CASSLGDTGNEQYF. CDR3 in DNA: TGCGCCAGCAGCTTGGGGGACACAGGGAACGAGCAGTACTTC.

The chain joins TRBV30 to TRBJ2-3, with TRBD2 identical over 7 bases. The V and J ends lost 0 bases and 7 bases, in that order; junction bases with no gene match: 7. Germline V gene lookup returns CDR1 GTSNPN and CDR2 SVGIG (reference sequence). The CDR3 spans 14 residues. CDR3 in DNA: TGTGCCTGGAGTGTTCAGAGCGGGGTGAATACGCAGTATTTT. It specifies CAWSVQSGVNTQYF.

This clonotype was counted between two and nine times. The chain links TRBV5-1 to TRBJ2-2, with TRBD1 matching over 9 bases. Trimming took 3 bases from V and 4 from J; bases not matched to a gene: 1. This CDR3 contains 14 residues. The germline gives CDR1 SGHRS, CDR2 YFSETQ. This CDR3 is CASSWGQGTGELFF. The CDR3 bases are TGCGCCAGCAGCTGGGGACAGGGCACCGGGGAGCTGTTTTTT.

This clonotype was seen ten or more times. The genes are TRBV6-1 and TRBJ2-3; TRBD2 aligns across 13 bases. V lost 6 bases, J lost 1 base, and 4 bases stayed unmatched. The CDR3 runs 16 residues. The germline V gene encodes CDR1 MNHNS and CDR2 SASEGT. In DNA form, the CDR3 reads TGTGCCAGCAGCTTGGGACTAGCGGGGCGCACAGATACGCAGTATTTT. Residues: CASSLGLAGRTDTQYF.